This T cell receptor beta chain was identified in a study of CD8+CD57+ T cells in acquired aplastic anemia. Study overall: Quantities of DNA derived from sorted CD4+ and CD8+ cells averaged approximately 3 ug. Healthy donors averaged about 10 million reads for CD4+ cells. Study-wide results and caveats: Patients and controls shared over 25 CD8+ CDR3 sequences. Patient and control CD8+ Simpson's diversity was not significantly different.

The CDR3 spans 12 residues. CDR1 LNHDA and CDR2 SQIVND come from the germline V gene (reference sequence). V gave up 3 bases and J gave up 12 bases, with 12 bases separating them. The use of genomic DNA as template underpinned the TCR beta VDJ and CDR3 profiling. MiXCR was run by TCRdb on the reads, yielding one entry per CDR3 protein. The data hold 190,000 or so distinct CDR3 sequences, with over 60% observed a single time. As concerns this clonotype: Its antigen is unidentified.

J is TRBJ2-1 and V is TRBV19; D possibly corresponds to TRBD1 (5 bases). The sample consisted of sorted CD4+, CD8+, or CD8+CD57+ T cells (not recorded which) from PBMCs. This sequence was found in a human donor in good health. The CDR3 DNA sequence: TGTGCCAGTAGTATCTCTAGTCAGGGGCAGTTCTTC. Translated: CASSISSQGQFF.